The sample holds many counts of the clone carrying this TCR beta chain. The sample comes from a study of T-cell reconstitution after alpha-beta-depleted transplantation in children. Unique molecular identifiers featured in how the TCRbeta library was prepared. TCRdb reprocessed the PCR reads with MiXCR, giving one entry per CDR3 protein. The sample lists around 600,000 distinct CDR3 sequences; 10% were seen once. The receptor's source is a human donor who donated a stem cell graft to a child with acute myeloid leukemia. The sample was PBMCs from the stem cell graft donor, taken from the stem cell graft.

Written as DNA, the CDR3 is TGCAGCGTTGTTGGCCAGGGCGATGAGCAGTTCTTC. Translated: CSVVGQGDEQFF. The chain couples TRBV29-1 to TRBJ2-1, with D perhaps matching TRBD1 (5 bases). Trimming took off 4 bases at V and 8 bases at J, with 12 bases between the two ends. Germline CDR1 and CDR2: SQVTM and ANQGSEA. The CDR3 runs to 12 residues.